This TCR beta chain was found in a study of PD-1 blockade in classical Hodgkin lymphoma. All trial patients relapsed after autologous stem cell transplantation. Measured with immunoSEQ multiplex PCR; TCRdb has only the in-frame clones, and not every one. Here the sample spans approximately 70,000 clones, 85% to 95% being singletons. Germline loops: CDR1 MNHEY, CDR2 SMNVEV (reference sequence). The length of the CDR3 is 13 residues. V trimming: 8 bases; J trimming: 4 bases; junction bases outside the gene matches: 7. This clone has just one count. Its antigen is currently unknown. The study, taken as a whole, reports: Newly diagnosed patients had diversity similar to the baseline diversity of complete responders.

This TCR derives from a human donor with classical Hodgkin lymphoma. The sample here was peripheral blood mononuclear cells (PBMCs), taken at baseline. This rearrangement joins TRBV27 to TRBJ1-2, with 7 bases that match TRBD1. The CDR3 reads CASSPGQLYGYTF. The CDR3 DNA reads as TGTGCCAGCTCTCCGGGACAGCTCTATGGCTACACCTTC.